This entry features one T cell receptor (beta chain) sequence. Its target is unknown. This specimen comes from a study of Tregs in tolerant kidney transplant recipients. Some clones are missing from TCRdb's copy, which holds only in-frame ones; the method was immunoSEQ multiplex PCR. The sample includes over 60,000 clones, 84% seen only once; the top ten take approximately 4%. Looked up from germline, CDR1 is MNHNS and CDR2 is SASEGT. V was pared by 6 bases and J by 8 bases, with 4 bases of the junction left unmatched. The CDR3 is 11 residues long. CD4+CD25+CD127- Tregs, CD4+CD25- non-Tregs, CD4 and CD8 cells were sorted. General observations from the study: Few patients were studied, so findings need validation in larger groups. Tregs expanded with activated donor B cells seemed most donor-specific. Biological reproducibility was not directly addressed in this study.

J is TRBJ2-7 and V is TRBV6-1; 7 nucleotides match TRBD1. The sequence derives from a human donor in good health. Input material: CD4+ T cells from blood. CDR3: CASSLQGQQYF. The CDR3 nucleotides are TGTGCCAGCAGCTTACAGGGGCAGCAGTACTTC.